Presented here are 13 T cell receptor beta chains from one specimen sequenced in a study of T cell changes during pregnancy in multiple sclerosis. Repertoires were generated with immunoSEQ multiplex PCR, while TCRdb's copy carries only in-frame clones and drops some. The table records 65,000 to 95,000 clones, approximately 94% of them present only once. The starting material was peripheral blood, obtained after pregnancy. The receptors were gathered from a female donor in good health, enrolled as a control in a pregnancy study.

The chain uses TRBV4-2 and TRBJ2-2, with 9 positions matching TRBD2. CDR1 and CDR2 (germline): LGHNA, YNFKEQ. The CDR3 has 16 amino acids. Trimming at V came to 7 bases and at J to 5 bases, leaving 11 bases not matched to a gene. The CDR3 sequence: CASTRTAGGRTGELFF. The CDR3 nucleotides read TGTGCCAGCACTCGTACGGCGGGAGGGCGTACCGGGGAGCTGTTTTTT.

This clone was detected once. The chain employs TRBV15 and TRBJ2-3, with D tentatively TRBD2 (5 bases). Trimming removed 4 bases at V and 6 bases at J, with 17 bases between. CDR1 is LNHNV, CDR2 YYDKDF, per germline (reference sequence). This CDR3 is 15 amino acids long. The DNA of the CDR3 is TGTGCCACCAGCACCCAGTGGAATAGCGACGATACGCAGTATTTT. Protein sequence: CATSTQWNSDDTQYF.

This chain uses TRBV27 with TRBJ2-1; D is possibly TRBD2 (6 bases). V lost 3 bases to trimming and J lost 1 base, with 7 bases between them. CDR3 length: 14 residues. Germline assignment: CDR1 MNHEY and CDR2 SMNVEV (reference sequence). CDR3 nucleotide sequence: TGTGCCAGCAGTTTGACTAGTTCCTACAATGAGCAGTTCTTC. Translation: CASSLTSSYNEQFF.

J is TRBJ1-1 and V is TRBV6-5; 8 bases fit TRBD1. The junction had 6 bases not matched to a gene; V was cut back by 4 bases and J by 8 bases. From germline, CDR1 is MNHEY and CDR2 SVGAGI. The CDR3 contains 13 residues. CDR3 sequence: CASSSKRQGEAFF. CDR3 in DNA: TGTGCCAGCAGTTCCAAAAGACAGGGGGAAGCTTTCTTT.

The chain links TRBV10-3 to TRBJ2-5; TRBD1 aligns across 8 bases. Germline CDR1 ENHRY, CDR2 SYGVKD. Unmatched junction bases numbered 7, after V lost 11 bases and J lost 5 bases. The CDR3 sequence is 12 residues long. DNA of the CDR3: TGTGCCGTCGGGGGACAGGAGGAGACCCAGTACTTC. Amino acids: CAVGGQEETQYF.

The J gene is TRBJ1-2, the V gene TRBV4-2; D unclear. This CDR3 comprises 13 residues. Germline CDR1 and CDR2: LGHNA and YNFKEQ. With 1 base removed from V and 6 bases from J, the gap between germline ends came to 9 bases. CDR3: CASSQVQSHGYTF. Written as DNA, the CDR3 is TGTGCCAGCAGCCAAGTCCAGTCCCATGGCTACACCTTC.

V is TRBV19 and J is TRBJ1-3, with 9 bases aligning to TRBD1. Trimming cost V 9 bases and J 0 bases; bases outside gene matches: 6. Germline V gene data show CDR1 as LNHDA and CDR2 as SQIVND (reference sequence). The CDR3 is 15 amino acids. As DNA, the CDR3 is TGTGCCAGCTGGGACAGGGACATCTCTGGAAACACCATATATTTT. This translates into CASWDRDISGNTIYF.

The V call is TRBV19, the J call TRBJ2-1; 11 positions agree with TRBD2. Germline loops: CDR1 LNHDA, CDR2 SQIVND (reference sequence). The V segment lost 4 bases and the J segment 6 bases; nucleotides outside the gene matches: 8. CDR3 length: 16 amino acids. CDR3 sequence: CASSTVAGGGPNEQFF. The DNA for the CDR3 is TGTGCCAGTAGTACCGTAGCGGGAGGGGGCCCCAATGAGCAGTTCTTC.

This chain uses TRBV6-5 with TRBJ2-7; 7 positions agree with TRBD1. The germline gives CDR1 MNHEY, CDR2 SVGAGI. This CDR3 contains 14 residues. The V segment lost 4 bases and the J segment 3 bases; nucleotides outside the gene matches: 6. Written as DNA, the CDR3 is TGTGCCAGCAGTTCCCGCGACAGGGACTACGAGCAGTACTTC. Translated: CASSSRDRDYEQYF.

This rearrangement joins TRBV10-2 to TRBJ1-1; unclear D gene. Germline CDR1 reads WSHSY; CDR2 reads SAAADI. The CDR3 has 11 amino acids. V was pared by 10 bases and J by 9 bases, with 15 bases between. CDR3 residues: CATQTDFKAFF. CDR3 in DNA: TGCGCCACCCAGACCGACTTTAAAGCTTTCTTT.

This clone has more than one count but fewer than ten. The chain has TRBV18 and TRBJ2-5; a possible D gene is TRBD2 (7 bases). V was cut by 3 bases and J by 1 base, with 15 bases left in between. Germline V gene sequence: CDR1 KGHSH, CDR2 LQKENI. This CDR3 is built from 16 residues. Written as DNA, the CDR3 is TGTGCCAGCTCACCCCCGTACGGGGGGCTCCAAGAGACCCAGTACTTC. Amino acids: CASSPPYGGLQETQYF.

The V call is TRBV7-8, the J call TRBJ2-1; TRBD2 matches at 14 bases. The CDR3 contains 18 residues. CDR1 is SGHVS, CDR2 FQNEAQ, per germline. The ends lost 4 bases at V and 3 bases at J; junction bases unmatched: 8. The CDR3 protein is CASSSLGLAGVYYNEQFF. CDR3 coding DNA: TGTGCCAGCAGCTCCCTGGGACTAGCGGGAGTGTACTACAATGAGCAGTTCTTC.

The chain couples TRBV9 to TRBJ2-7, with TRBD2 matching 7 bases. Germline V lookup: CDR1 SGDLS, CDR2 YYNGEE. J was trimmed by 3 bases and V by 7 bases; bases with no gene match: 7. The CDR3 covers 13 residues. The CDR3 nucleotides are TGTGCCAGCTGGAGGGAGGGCCTCTACGAGCAGTACTTC. Amino acid sequence: CASWREGLYEQYF.